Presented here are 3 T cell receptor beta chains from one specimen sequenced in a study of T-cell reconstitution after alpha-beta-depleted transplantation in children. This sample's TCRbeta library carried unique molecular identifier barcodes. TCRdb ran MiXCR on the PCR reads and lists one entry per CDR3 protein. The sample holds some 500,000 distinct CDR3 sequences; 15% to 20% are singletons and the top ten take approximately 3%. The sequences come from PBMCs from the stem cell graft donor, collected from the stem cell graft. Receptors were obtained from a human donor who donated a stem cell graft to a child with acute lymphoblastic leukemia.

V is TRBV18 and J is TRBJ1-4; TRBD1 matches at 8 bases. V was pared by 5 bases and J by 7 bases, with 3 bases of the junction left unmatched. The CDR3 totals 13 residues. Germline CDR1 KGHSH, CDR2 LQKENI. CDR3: CASSFGQGEKLFF. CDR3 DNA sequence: TGTGCCAGCTCATTCGGACAGGGTGAAAAACTGTTTTTT.

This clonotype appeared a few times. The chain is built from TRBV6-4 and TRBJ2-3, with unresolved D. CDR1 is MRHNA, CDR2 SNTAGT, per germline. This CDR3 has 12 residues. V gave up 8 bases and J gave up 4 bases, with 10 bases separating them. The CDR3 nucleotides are TGTGCCAGCGAGAGGTCGGCAGATACGCAGTATTTT. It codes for CASERSADTQYF.

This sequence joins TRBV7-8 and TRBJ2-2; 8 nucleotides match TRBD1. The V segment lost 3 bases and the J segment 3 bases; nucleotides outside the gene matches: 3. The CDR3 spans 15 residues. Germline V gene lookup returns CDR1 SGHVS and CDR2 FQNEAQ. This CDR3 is CASSFAGQDTGELFF. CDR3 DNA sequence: TGTGCCAGCAGCTTCGCGGGACAGGACACCGGGGAGCTGTTTTTT.